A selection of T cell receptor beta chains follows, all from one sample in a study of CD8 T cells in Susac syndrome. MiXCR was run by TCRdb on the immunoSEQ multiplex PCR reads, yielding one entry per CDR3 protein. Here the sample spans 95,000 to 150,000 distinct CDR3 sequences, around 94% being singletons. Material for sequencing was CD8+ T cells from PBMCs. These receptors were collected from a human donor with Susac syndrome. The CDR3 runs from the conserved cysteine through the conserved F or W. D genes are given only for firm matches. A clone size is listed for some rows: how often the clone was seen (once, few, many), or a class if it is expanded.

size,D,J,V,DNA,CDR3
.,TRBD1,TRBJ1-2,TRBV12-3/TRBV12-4,TGTGCCAGCAGTTTCGGAGGACAGGGGAACTATGGCTACACCTTC,CASSFGGQGNYGYTF
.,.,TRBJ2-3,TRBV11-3,TGTGCCAGCAGCTTCGCCGCGGGGAGAACGCAGTATTTT,CASSFAAGRTQYF
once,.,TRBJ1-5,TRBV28,TGTGCCAGCAGTGGAAATCAGCCCCAGCATTTT,CASSGNQPQHF
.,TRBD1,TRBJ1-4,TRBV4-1,TGCGCCAGCAGCCAAGAAAAACTGGGACAGTCCTATGAAAAACTGTTTTTT,CASSQEKLGQSYEKLFF
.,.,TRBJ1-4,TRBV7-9,TGTGCCAGCAGCTTCCAACAGGGATCGGAGGAAAAACTGTTTTTT,CASSFQQGSEEKLFF
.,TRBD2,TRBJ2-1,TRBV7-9,TGTGCCAGCAGCTTACTAGCGGCCAATGAGCAGTTCTTC,CASSLLAANEQFF
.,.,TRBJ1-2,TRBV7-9,TGTGCCAGCAGCTTAGCGGTGGCTGGCTATGGCTACACCTTC,CASSLAVAGYGYTF
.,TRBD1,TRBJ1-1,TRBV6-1,TGTGCCAGCAGTGAAGCGACAGGGGTGAACACTGAAGCTTTCTTT,CASSEATGVNTEAFF
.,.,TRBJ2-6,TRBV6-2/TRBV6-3,TGTGCCAGCAGCATCTCACATGGCTCTGGGGCCAACGTCCTGACTTTC,CASSISHGSGANVLTF
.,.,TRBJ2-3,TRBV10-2,TGCGCCAGCAGTGAAACCCGCTTGTCGGATACGCAGTATTTT,CASSETRLSDTQYF
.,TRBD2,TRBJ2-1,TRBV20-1,TGCAGTGCCCCCGGGGGGCTAGCGGGGGGCCTGCTATACAATGAGCAGTTCTTC,CSAPGGLAGGLLYNEQFF
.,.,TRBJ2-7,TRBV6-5,TGTGCCAGCAGTTACAGCCCAGCCTACGAGCAGTACTTC,CASSYSPAYEQYF
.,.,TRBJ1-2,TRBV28,TGTGCCAGCAGTTTTGCCGGGTATAATGGCTACACCTTC,CASSFAGYNGYTF
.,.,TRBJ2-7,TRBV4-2,TGTGCCAGCAGCCAAGATGGCCACCGTCACGAGCAGTACTTC,CASSQDGHRHEQYF
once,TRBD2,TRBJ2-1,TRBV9,TGTGCCAGCAGCTCGACTAGCGGGAGATCCAATGAGCAGTTCTTC,CASSSTSGRSNEQFF
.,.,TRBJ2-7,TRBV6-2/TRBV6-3,TGTGCCACCACAGGACAGACTCTCTACGAGCAGTACTTC,CATTGQTLYEQYF
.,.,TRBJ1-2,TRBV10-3,TGTGCCATCAGTGAGTCGAACTGGGCAGGGAACGGCTACACCTTC,CAISESNWAGNGYTF
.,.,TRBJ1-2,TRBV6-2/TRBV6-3,TGTGCCAGCAGTCTAGCCCGTAACTATGGCTACACCTTC,CASSLARNYGYTF
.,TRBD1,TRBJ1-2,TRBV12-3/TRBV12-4,TGTGCCAGCAGTACCTATTACAGGGGTGACTATGGCTACACCTTC,CASSTYYRGDYGYTF
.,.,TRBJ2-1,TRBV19,TGTGCCAGTAGTATATCAGGCGTTCGTGGAAATGAGCAGTTCTTC,CASSISGVRGNEQFF
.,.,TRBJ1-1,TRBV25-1,TGTGCCAGCAGTGAAGGTTACAAAGCTTTCTTT,CASSEGYKAFF
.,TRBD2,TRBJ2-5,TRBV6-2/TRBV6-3,TGTGCCAGCAGGCCTAGCGGGAGGGCCAGGGAGACCCAGTACTTC,CASRPSGRARETQYF
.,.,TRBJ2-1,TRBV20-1,TGCAGTGCTAAGGCAGAGTATAGCTCCTACAATGAGCAGTTCTTC,CSAKAEYSSYNEQFF
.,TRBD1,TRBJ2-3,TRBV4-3,TGCGCCAGCAGCCAAGATAAGGGGACAGGGGTAACAGATACGCAGTATTTT,CASSQDKGTGVTDTQYF
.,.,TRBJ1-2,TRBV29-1,TGCAGCGTTGATGACCCTGGCTACACCTTC,CSVDDPGYTF
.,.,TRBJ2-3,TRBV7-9,TGTGCCAGCAGCTTCGAGGGGATTGCAGATACGCAGTATTTT,CASSFEGIADTQYF
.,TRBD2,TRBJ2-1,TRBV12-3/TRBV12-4,TGTGCCAGCAGTAGACTAGCGGGAGGTTACAATGAGCAGTTCTTC,CASSRLAGGYNEQFF
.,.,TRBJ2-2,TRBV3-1,TGTGCCAGCAGCCAAATGCAAACCGGGGAGCTGTTTTTT,CASSQMQTGELFF
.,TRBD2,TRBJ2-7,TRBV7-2,TGTGCCAGCAGCGGGCGGACTAGCGGGGTTGGCGCCTACGAGCAGTACTTC,CASSGRTSGVGAYEQYF
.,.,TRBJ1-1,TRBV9,TGTGCCAGCAGCGTAGATAAGGGAGCTGAAGCTTTCTTT,CASSVDKGAEAFF
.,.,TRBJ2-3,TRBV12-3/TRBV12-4,TGTGCCAGCAGTTTTTACGCGGCCCCCACAGATACGCAGTATTTT,CASSFYAAPTDTQYF
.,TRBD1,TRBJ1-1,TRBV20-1,TGCAGTGCTAGTGGGACAGTTAACACTGAAGCTTTCTTT,CSASGTVNTEAFF
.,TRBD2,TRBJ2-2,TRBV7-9,TGTGCCAGCAGCCAAAGGACTAGCGAGCACACCGGGGAGCTGTTTTTT,CASSQRTSEHTGELFF
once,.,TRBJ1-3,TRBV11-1,TGTGCCAGCAGCTTCGGGAGGACCATATATTTT,CASSFGRTIYF
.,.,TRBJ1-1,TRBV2,TGTGCCAGCAGTGTCCGAGCTATCGCTGAAGCTTTCTTT,CASSVRAIAEAFF
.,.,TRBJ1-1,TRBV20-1,TGCAGTGCTAGTACGCAAAGGAACACTGAAGCTTTCTTT,CSASTQRNTEAFF
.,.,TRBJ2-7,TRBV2,TGTGCCAGCAGGGGGTGGGGGGCCTACGAGCAGTACTTC,CASRGWGAYEQYF
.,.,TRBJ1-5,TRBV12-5,TGTGCTAGTGGCGTGGCGGTTAGCAATCAGCCCCAGCATTTT,CASGVAVSNQPQHF
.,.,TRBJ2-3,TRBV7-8,TGTGCCAGCAGCTTATTTGGAGGGGGGGTAACGGATACGCAGTATTTT,CASSLFGGGVTDTQYF
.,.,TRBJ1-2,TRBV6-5,TGTGCCAGCAGTTACAACAGGGTCAGAGGCTACACCTTC,CASSYNRVRGYTF
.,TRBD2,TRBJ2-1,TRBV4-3,TGCGCCAGCAGCCAAGTCGGAATAGCGGGAGAGGGTAATGAGCAGTTCTTC,CASSQVGIAGEGNEQFF
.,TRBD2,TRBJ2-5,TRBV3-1,TGTGCCAGCAGCCGATCCCTAGCGGGAGATTCGCGAGAGACCCAGTACTTC,CASSRSLAGDSRETQYF
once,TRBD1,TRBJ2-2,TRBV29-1,TGCAGCGTTGAGAGGGGGCCCCGGAACACCGGGGAGCTGTTTTTT,CSVERGPRNTGELFF
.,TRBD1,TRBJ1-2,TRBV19,TGTGCCAGTAGTACGGGGACAGCGAATGGCTACACCTTC,CASSTGTANGYTF
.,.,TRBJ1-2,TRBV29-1,TGCAGCGTATCCCATGGGGCGTGGGGCTACACCTTC,CSVSHGAWGYTF
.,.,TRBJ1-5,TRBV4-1,TGCGCCAGCAGCCAAGTCCCCAGCACTAGCAATCAGCCCCAGCATTTT,CASSQVPSTSNQPQHF
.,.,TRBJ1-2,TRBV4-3,TGCGCCAGCAGCCAAGATCGGGGCCGAGGCTACACCTTC,CASSQDRGRGYTF
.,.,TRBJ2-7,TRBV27,TGTGCCAGCAGTTTATCGACGGGGGAAAAAGCCTACGAGCAGTACTTC,CASSLSTGEKAYEQYF
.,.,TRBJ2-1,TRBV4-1,TGCGCCAGCAGCCTAGGGACGGGGACGTACAATGAGCAGTTCTTC,CASSLGTGTYNEQFF